This T cell receptor beta chain was captured by sequencing in a study of cytomegalovirus exposure and HLA in healthy donors. The study, taken as a whole, reports: Later work showed greater clonal expansion in HLA-associated TCR beta chains than in equally common others. Prior analysis indicated that the majority of TCR beta V segments exhibited productivity approximately 90% or approximately 30% of the time. A few CMV-associated chains were confirmed in vitro to be specific for CMV antigens.

PCR primers comprised 60 Vbeta and 13 Jbeta primers. Clones were read by immunoSEQ multiplex PCR, and TCRdb kept only the in-frame ones, dropping some. The sample contains 150,000 to 200,000 clones, 75% to 85% of which appear only once. On this clone itself: Its antigen remains unidentified.

The V gene end was trimmed by 3 bases and the J gene end by 4 bases; junction bases not matched to a gene: 11. Per the germline V gene, CDR1 is SGHRS and CDR2 is YFSETQ. This CDR3 region has 17 residues. The source of this sequence is a woman aged 45-60 years in good health and CMV-seronegative. The chain has TRBV5-1 and TRBJ2-1; 9 nucleotides line up with TRBD2. The source material was PBMCs. CDR3: CASSSGLSGGTYNEQFF. The CDR3 DNA follows: TGCGCCAGCAGCTCTGGTTTGAGCGGGGGGACGTACAATGAGCAGTTCTTC.